This T cell receptor beta chain was retrieved from a study of T cells in localized non-small cell lung cancer. Here immunoSEQ multiplex PCR was the method, and the copy in TCRdb shows in-frame clones only, minus some. The sample includes roughly 34,000 clones, about 81% seen only once; the top ten take roughly two fifths. In this sample, this clone turned up many times. The CDR3 is 14 residues long. Germline trimming cut 0 bases from V and 6 bases from J; bases unmatched to any gene: 3. CDR1 is SGHRS and CDR2 is YFSETQ in the germline V gene. The V call is TRBV5-1, the J call TRBJ1-2, with 9 bases identical to TRBD1. This TCR was sampled from a male donor at least 60 years old with stage II squamous cell lung carcinoma. Source: peripheral blood, taken before any cancer treatment. The CDR3 protein is CASSLDRGLHGYTF. For the CDR3, the DNA is TGCGCCAGCAGCTTGGACAGGGGGCTACATGGCTACACCTTC.